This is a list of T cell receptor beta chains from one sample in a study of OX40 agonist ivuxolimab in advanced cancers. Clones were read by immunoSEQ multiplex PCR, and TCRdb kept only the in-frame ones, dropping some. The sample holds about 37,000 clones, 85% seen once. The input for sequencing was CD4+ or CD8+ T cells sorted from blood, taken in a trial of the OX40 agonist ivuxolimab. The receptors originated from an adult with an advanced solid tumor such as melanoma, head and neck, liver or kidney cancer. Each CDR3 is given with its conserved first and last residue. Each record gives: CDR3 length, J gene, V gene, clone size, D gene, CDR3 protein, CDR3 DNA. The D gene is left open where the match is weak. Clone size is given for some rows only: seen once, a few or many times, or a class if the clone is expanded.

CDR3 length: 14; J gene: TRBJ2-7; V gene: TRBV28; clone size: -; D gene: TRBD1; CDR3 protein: CASNGQGKGYEQYF; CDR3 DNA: TGTGCCAGCAACGGACAGGGGAAAGGTTACGAGCAGTACTTC
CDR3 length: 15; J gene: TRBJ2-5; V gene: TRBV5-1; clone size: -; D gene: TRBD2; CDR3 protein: CASSRGTSGQETQYF; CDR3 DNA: TGCGCCAGCAGCAGGGGGACTAGCGGCCAAGAGACCCAGTACTTC
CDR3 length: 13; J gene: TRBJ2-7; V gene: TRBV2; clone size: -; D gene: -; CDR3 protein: CASLRDNSYEQYF; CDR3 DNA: TGTGCCAGCCTCCGGGACAACTCCTACGAGCAGTACTTC
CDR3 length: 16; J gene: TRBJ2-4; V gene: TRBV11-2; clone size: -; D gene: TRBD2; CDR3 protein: CASSFQRERTKNIQYF; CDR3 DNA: TGTGCCAGCAGCTTCCAGCGGGAGAGGACCAAAAACATTCAGTACTTC
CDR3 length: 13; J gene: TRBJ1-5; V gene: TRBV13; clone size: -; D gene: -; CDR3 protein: CASSGPRNQPQHF; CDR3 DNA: TGTGCCAGCAGTGGCCCACGCAATCAGCCCCAGCATTTT
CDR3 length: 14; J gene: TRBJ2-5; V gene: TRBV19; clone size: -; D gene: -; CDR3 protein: CAGKGPGDGETQYF; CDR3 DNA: TGTGCCGGAAAGGGACCCGGGGACGGTGAGACCCAGTACTTC
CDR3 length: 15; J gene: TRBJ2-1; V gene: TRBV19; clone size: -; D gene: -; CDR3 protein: CASNPQRSSYNEQFF; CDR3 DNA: TGTGCCAGTAACCCCCAGCGGAGCTCCTACAATGAGCAGTTCTTC
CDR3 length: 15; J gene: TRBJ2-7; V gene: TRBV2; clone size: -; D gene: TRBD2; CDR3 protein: CASSEGLAGTYEQYF; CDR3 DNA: TGTGCCAGCAGTGAGGGACTAGCGGGAACCTACGAGCAGTACTTC
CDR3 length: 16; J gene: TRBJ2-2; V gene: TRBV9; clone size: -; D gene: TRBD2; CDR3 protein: CASSPRTSGSIGELFF; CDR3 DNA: TGTGCCAGCAGCCCACGGACTAGCGGGAGTATCGGGGAGCTGTTTTTT
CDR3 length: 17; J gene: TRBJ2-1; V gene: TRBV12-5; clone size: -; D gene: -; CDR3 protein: CASGPPSMRQSYNEQFF; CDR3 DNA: TGTGCTAGTGGTCCCCCGAGTATGAGACAGTCCTACAATGAGCAGTTCTTC
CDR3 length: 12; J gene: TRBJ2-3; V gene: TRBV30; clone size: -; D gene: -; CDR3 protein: CAWSVGLDTQYF; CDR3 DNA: TGTGCCTGGAGTGTAGGGCTGGATACGCAGTATTTT
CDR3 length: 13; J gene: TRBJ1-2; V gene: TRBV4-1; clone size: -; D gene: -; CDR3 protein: CASSQQTGYGYTF; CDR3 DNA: TGCGCCAGCAGCCAACAGACAGGCTATGGCTACACCTTC
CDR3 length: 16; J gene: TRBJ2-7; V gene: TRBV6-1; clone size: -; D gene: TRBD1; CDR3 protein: CASSELPGDSSYEQYF; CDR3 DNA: TGTGCCAGCAGTGAATTACCTGGGGACAGCTCCTACGAGCAGTACTTC
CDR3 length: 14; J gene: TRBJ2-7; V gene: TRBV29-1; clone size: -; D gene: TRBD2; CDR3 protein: CSVVRGLSSYEQYF; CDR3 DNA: TGCAGCGTTGTGCGGGGGTTGAGCTCCTACGAGCAGTACTTC
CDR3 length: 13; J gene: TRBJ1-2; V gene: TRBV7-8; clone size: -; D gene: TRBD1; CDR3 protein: CASSSGTDYGYTF; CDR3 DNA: TGTGCCAGCAGCTCAGGGACAGACTATGGCTACACCTTC
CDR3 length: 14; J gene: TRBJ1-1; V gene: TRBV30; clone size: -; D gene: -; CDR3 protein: CAWSPSPGNTEAFF; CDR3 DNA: TGTGCCTGGAGTCCCTCCCCCGGGAACACTGAAGCTTTCTTT
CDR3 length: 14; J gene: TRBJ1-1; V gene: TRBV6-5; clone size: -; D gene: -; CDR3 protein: CASSPAGRNTEAFF; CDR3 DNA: TGTGCCAGCAGTCCGGCAGGGAGGAACACTGAAGCTTTCTTT
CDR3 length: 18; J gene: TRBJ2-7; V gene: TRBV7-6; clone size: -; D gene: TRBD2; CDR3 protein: CASSLGPLLAGTSYEQYF; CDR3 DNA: TGTGCCAGCAGCTTGGGCCCTCTCCTAGCGGGAACTTCCTACGAGCAGTACTTC
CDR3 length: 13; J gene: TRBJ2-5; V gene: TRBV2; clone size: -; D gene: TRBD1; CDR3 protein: CASSSGQEETQYF; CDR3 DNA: TGTGCCAGCAGTTCGGGACAGGAAGAGACCCAGTACTTC
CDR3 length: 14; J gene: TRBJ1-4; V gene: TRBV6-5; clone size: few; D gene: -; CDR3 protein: CASSQGPRGEKLFF; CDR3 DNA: TGTGCCAGCAGCCAGGGCCCTAGGGGGGAAAAACTGTTTTTT
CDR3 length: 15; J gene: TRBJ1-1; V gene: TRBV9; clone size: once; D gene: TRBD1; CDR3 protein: CASSTTDRVNTEAFF; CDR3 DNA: TGTGCCAGCAGCACGACGGACAGGGTAAACACTGAAGCTTTCTTT
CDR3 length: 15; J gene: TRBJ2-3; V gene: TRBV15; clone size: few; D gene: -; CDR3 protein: CATSREPGGPDTQYF; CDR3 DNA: TGTGCCACCAGCAGAGAACCCGGGGGGCCAGATACGCAGTATTTT
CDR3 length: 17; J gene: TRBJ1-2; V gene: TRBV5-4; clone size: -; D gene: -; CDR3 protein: CASRSGTPHLNSYGYTF; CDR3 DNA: TGTGCCAGCAGGTCCGGGACTCCCCACCTTAACTCCTATGGCTACACCTTC
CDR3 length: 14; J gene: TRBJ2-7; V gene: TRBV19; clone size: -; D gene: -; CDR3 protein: CASSEMPTSYEQYF; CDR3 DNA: TGTGCCAGTAGCGAGATGCCCACCTCCTACGAGCAGTACTTC
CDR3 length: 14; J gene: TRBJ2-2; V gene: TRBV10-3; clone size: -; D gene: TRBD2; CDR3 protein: CAISSSGEGGELFF; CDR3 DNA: TGTGCCATCAGCTCTAGCGGGGAAGGAGGGGAGCTGTTTTTT
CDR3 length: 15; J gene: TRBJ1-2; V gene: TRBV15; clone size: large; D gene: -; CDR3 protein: CATSRESRDPYGYTF; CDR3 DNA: TGTGCCACCAGCAGAGAATCGCGGGACCCCTATGGCTACACCTTC
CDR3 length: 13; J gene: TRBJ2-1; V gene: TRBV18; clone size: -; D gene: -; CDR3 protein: CASSLSRGDEQFF; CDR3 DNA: TGTGCCAGCTCACTAAGTAGGGGAGATGAGCAGTTCTTC
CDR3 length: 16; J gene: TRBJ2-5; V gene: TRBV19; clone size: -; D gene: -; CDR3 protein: CASSMGVRLYQETQYF; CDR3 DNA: TGTGCCAGTAGTATGGGGGTGCGCCTCTACCAAGAGACCCAGTACTTC
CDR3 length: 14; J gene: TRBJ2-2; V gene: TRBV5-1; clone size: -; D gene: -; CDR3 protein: CASSSTVNTGELFF; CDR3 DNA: TGCGCCAGCAGTTCGACAGTAAACACCGGGGAGCTGTTTTTT
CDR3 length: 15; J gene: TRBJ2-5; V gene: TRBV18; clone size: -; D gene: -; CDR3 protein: CASSPDRGGGETQYF; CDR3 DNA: TGTGCCAGCTCCCCGGACCGTGGGGGCGGTGAGACCCAGTACTTC
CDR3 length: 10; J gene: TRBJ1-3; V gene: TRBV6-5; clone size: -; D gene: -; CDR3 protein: CANHGGTIYF; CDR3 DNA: TGTGCCAACCACGGGGGGACCATATATTTT
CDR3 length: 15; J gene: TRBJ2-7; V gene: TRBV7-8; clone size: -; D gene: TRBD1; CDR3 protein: CASRLDRGSSYEQYF; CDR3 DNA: TGTGCCAGCAGACTTGACAGGGGGAGCTCCTACGAGCAGTACTTC
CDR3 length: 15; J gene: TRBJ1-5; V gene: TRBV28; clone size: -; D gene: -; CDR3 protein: CASSWGQGDSQPQHF; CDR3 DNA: TGTGCCAGCAGCTGGGGGCAGGGTGATAGTCAGCCCCAGCATTTT
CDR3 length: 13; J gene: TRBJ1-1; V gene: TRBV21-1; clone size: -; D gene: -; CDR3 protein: CASSKRQGHEAFF; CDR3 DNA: TGTGCCAGCAGCAAGCGACAGGGCCACGAAGCTTTCTTT
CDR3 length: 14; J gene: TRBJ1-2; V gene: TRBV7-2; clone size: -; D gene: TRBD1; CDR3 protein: CASSLARGDDGYTF; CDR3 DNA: TGTGCCAGCAGCTTAGCCAGGGGGGATGACGGCTACACCTTC
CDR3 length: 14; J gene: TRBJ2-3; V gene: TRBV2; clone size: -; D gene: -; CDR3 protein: CASSERPEADTQYF; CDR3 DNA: TGTGCCAGCAGTGAAAGGCCAGAAGCAGATACGCAGTATTTT
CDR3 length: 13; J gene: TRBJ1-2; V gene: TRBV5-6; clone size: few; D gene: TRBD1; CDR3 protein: CASSTGFEDGYTF; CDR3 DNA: TGTGCCAGCTCGACAGGGTTTGAGGATGGCTACACCTTC
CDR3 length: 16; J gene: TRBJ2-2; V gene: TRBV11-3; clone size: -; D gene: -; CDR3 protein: CASSGLAKHNTGELFF; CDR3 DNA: TGTGCCAGCAGCGGCCTGGCCAAACATAACACCGGGGAGCTGTTTTTT
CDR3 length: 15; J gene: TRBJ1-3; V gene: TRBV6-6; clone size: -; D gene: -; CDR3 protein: CASSSLGQSGNTIYF; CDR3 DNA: TGTGCCAGCAGTTCATTAGGACAATCTGGAAACACCATATATTTT
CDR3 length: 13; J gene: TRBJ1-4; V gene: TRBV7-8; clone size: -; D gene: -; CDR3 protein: CASSLGVNEKLFF; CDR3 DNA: TGTGCCAGCAGCTTAGGGGTTAATGAAAAACTGTTTTTT
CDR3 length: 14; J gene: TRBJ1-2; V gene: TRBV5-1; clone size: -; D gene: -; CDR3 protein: CASSLGLDSRGYTF; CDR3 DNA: TGCGCCAGCAGCTTGGGCCTGGACAGTCGCGGCTACACCTTC
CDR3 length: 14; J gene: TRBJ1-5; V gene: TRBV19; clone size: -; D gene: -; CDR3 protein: CASSIFQLNQPQHF; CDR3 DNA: TGTGCCAGTAGTATCTTTCAGCTCAATCAGCCCCAGCATTTT
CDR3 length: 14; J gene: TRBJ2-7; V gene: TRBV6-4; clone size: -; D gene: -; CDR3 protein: CASRNGGSSYEQYF; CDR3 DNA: TGTGCCAGCAGGAACGGGGGAAGCTCCTACGAGCAGTACTTC
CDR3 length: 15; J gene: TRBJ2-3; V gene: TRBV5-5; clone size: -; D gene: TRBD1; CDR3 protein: CASSPRTGHVNTQYF; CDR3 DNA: TGTGCCAGCAGCCCAAGGACAGGGCATGTAAATACGCAGTATTTT
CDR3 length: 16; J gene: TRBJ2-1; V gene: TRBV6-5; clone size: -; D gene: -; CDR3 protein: CASSYSSRAGTNEQFF; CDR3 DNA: TGTGCCAGCAGTTACTCGAGTCGGGCCGGGACCAATGAGCAGTTCTTC
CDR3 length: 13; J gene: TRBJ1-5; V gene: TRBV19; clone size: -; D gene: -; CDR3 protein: CASSIADGQPQHF; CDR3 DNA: TGTGCCAGTAGTATAGCCGACGGTCAGCCCCAGCATTTT
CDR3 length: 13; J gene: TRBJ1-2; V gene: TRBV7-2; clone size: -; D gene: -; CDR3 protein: CASSSTESYGYTF; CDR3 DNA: TGTGCCAGCAGCTCGACAGAGTCTTATGGCTACACCTTC
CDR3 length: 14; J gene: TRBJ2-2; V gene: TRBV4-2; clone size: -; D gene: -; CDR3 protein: CASSQDGRAGELFF; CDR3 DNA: TGTGCCAGCAGCCAAGATGGTCGGGCCGGGGAGCTGTTTTTT
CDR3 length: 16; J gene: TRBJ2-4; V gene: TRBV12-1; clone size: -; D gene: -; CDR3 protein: CASSFLGPQAKNIQYF; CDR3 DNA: TGTGCCAGCAGCTTTCTGGGACCCCAAGCCAAAAACATTCAGTACTTC
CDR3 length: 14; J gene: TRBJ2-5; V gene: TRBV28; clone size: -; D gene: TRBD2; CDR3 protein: CASSPPAGEETQYF; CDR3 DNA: TGTGCCAGCAGTCCACCAGCGGGGGAGGAGACCCAGTACTTC
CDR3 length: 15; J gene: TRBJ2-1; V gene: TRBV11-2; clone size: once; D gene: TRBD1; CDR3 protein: CASSPGAGGYNEQFF; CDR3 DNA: TGTGCCAGCAGCCCCGGGGCAGGGGGCTACAATGAGCAGTTCTTC